This T cell receptor beta chain was recovered during a study of cytomegalovirus exposure and HLA in healthy donors. The PCR used 60 Vbeta and 13 Jbeta primers. TCRdb's copy holds only in-frame clones and misses some; the assay was immunoSEQ multiplex PCR. The sample includes 180,000 or so clones, 9.5% of them seen just once. As to this clone: Antigen unknown.

Broader study findings: In a later analysis, V- and J-gene trimming of beta chains associated with a DCLRE1C missense variant, replicated independently.

The CDR3 totals 14 residues. J was trimmed by 3 bases and V by 4 bases; bases with no gene match: 6. CDR1 is GTSNPN, CDR2 SVGIG, per germline (reference sequence). The receptor was isolated from a woman younger than 45 in good health and CMV-seropositive. The J gene is TRBJ2-5, the V gene TRBV30; 9 bases map to TRBD1. Sequencing was done on a sample of PBMCs. CDR3: CAWTRTGAKETQYF. The DNA of the CDR3 is TGTGCCTGGACGAGGACAGGGGCCAAAGAGACCCAGTACTTC.